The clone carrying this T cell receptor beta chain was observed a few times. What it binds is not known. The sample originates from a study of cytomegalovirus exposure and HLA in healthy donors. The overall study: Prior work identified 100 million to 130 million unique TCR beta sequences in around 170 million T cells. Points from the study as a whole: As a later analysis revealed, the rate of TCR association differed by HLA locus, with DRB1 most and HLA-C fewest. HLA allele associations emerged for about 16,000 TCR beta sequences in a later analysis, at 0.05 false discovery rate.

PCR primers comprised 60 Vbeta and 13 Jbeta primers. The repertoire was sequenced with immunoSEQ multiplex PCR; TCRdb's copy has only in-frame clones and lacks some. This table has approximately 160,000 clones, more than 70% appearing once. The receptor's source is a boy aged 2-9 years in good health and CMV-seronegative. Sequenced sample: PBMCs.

Written as DNA, the CDR3 is TGTGCCAGCGGCACAGGGAATATTCAGCCCCAGCATTTT. Protein: CASGTGNIQPQHF. J is TRBJ1-5 and V is TRBV6-5, with a weak D call TRBD1 (6 bases). CDR1 is MNHEY and CDR2 is SVGAGI in the germline V gene. CDR3 length: 13 amino acids. The V gene lost 8 bases and the J gene lost 6 bases, with 14 bases spanning the gap.